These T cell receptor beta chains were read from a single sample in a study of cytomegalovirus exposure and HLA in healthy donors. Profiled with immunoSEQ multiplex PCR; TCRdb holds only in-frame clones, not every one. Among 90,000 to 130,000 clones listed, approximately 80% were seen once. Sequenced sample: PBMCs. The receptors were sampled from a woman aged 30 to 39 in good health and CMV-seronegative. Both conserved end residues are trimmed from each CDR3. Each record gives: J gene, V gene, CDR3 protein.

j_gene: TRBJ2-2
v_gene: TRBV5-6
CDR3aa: ASSSSGTGGTGELF

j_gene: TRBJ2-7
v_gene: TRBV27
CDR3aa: ASTRWGDDYEQY

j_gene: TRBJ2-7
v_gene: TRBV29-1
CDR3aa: SVARDYEQY

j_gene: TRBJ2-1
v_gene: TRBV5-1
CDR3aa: ASSLSFDEQF

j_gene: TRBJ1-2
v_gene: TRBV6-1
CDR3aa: ALYPGQISYGYT

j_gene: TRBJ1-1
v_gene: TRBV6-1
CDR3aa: ASSERDSRLGLNTEAF

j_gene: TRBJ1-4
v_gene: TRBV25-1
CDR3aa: ASSVQEYEKLF

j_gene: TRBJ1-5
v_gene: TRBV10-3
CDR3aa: AISEQQGAEQPQH

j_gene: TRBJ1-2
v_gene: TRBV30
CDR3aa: AWSGPGQVYGYT

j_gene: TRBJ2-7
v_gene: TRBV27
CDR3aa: ASSSGTGGDEQY

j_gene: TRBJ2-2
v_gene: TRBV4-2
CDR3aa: ASSQKAGGDSQRTGELF

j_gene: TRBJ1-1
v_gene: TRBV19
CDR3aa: ASSSRGGGNTEAF

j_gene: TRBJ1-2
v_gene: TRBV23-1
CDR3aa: ASSHPQAGANYGYT

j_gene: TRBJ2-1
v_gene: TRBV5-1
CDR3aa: ASALSRASYNEQF